These T cell receptor beta chains were read from a single sample in a study of blood T cell repertoires in COVID-19. Measured with immunoSEQ multiplex PCR; TCRdb has only the in-frame clones, and not every one. The sample has 75,000 to 100,000 clones, about 88% seen once. Specimen: peripheral blood. These receptors came from a man older than 75 with acute or convalescent COVID-19. Each CDR3 is given with its conserved first and last residue. The order of the fields is V gene, D gene, J gene, clone size, CDR3 DNA, CDR3 protein. The D gene is left open where the match is weak. Part of the rows lack a size; the others show once, few, many or a class for expanded clones.

TRBV6-5,.,TRBJ2-7,.,TGTGCCAGCGCCGAGACTGGTTTGGGTTACGAGCAGTACTTC,CASAETGLGYEQYF
TRBV5-1,TRBD1,TRBJ1-6,.,TGCGCCAGCAGGGCCGGGACAGGGGATTCACCCCTCCACTTT,CASRAGTGDSPLHF
TRBV7-8,.,TRBJ2-2,.,TGTGCCAGCAGCATCCGACGGGAGAACACCGGGGAGCTGTTTTTT,CASSIRRENTGELFF
TRBV5-8,TRBD1,TRBJ1-1,.,TGTGCCAGCAGCACACAGGGGGTCGGCACTGAAGCTTTCTTT,CASSTQGVGTEAFF
TRBV6-2/TRBV6-3,.,TRBJ2-3,.,TGTGCCAGCACCCCTTCCGGGAGAACAGATACGCAGTATTTT,CASTPSGRTDTQYF
TRBV5-1,.,TRBJ1-1,.,TGCGCCAGCAGCTTAACCCCAGAGAACACTGAAGCTTTCTTT,CASSLTPENTEAFF
TRBV4-3,TRBD1,TRBJ2-7,few,TGCGCCAGCAGCCAAGATCGGACAGGGGGACACTACTCCTACGAGCAGTACTTC,CASSQDRTGGHYSYEQYF
TRBV7-9,TRBD1,TRBJ2-7,.,TGTGCCAGCAGCCAGAGGGGGACAGGGAGTGAGCAGTACTTC,CASSQRGTGSEQYF
TRBV7-9,TRBD2,TRBJ2-7,few,TGTGCCAGCAGCCAGCGGGAGGGCCCGGTTTACGAGCAGTACTTC,CASSQREGPVYEQYF
TRBV29-1,TRBD1,TRBJ2-7,.,TGCAGCGTGGGACAGGGCCTATCCTACGAGCAGTACTTC,CSVGQGLSYEQYF
TRBV30,.,TRBJ1-3,.,TGTGCCTGGAGTGAAACAGGGCTCGGAAACACCATATATTTT,CAWSETGLGNTIYF
TRBV19,.,TRBJ2-7,.,TGTGCCAGTAGTACGTCCTCCGGGACTGACACCTACGAGCAGTACTTC,CASSTSSGTDTYEQYF
TRBV4-1,.,TRBJ2-3,.,TGCGCCAGCAGCCAAGAGTCGAGCGGGCCTTTCACAGATACGCAGTATTTT,CASSQESSGPFTDTQYF
TRBV2,TRBD1,TRBJ1-4,.,TGTGCCAGCAGTGAGGGACAGGGGAGAAATGAAAAACTGTTTTTT,CASSEGQGRNEKLFF
TRBV4-1,.,TRBJ2-1,once,TGCGCCAGCAGCCAAGATGCGGGGAATGAGCAGTTCTTC,CASSQDAGNEQFF
TRBV5-6,.,TRBJ1-6,.,TGTGCCAGCAGCTTGGGAACGGCGGGGAATTCACCCCTCCACTTT,CASSLGTAGNSPLHF
TRBV7-2,.,TRBJ2-7,.,TGTGCCAGCAGCTTAGTAGCGGAGGCTTCCTACGAGCAGTACTTC,CASSLVAEASYEQYF
TRBV6-1,.,TRBJ2-6,.,TGTGCCAGCAGTGAAGGTGTTCTATCGGACATCTCTGGGGCCAACGTCCTGACTTTC,CASSEGVLSDISGANVLTF
TRBV24-1,.,TRBJ2-3,.,TGTGCCACCACCACAGGCTCTGACCATACGCAGTATTTT,CATTTGSDHTQYF
TRBV18,TRBD2,TRBJ2-2,.,TGTGCCAGCTCACCACCGGCTAGCGGGAGGGCGATCGGGGAGCTGTTTTTT,CASSPPASGRAIGELFF
TRBV11-2,.,TRBJ2-7,.,TGTGCCAGCAGCTTAGGACTAACGCCTAACGAGCAGTACTTC,CASSLGLTPNEQYF
TRBV5-1,.,TRBJ2-1,few,TGCGCCAGCAGCTTGGATGGAGGCAATGAGCAGTTCTTC,CASSLDGGNEQFF
TRBV9,.,TRBJ2-2,.,TGTGCCAGCAGCATCGGACAAACCGGGGAGCTGTTTTTT,CASSIGQTGELFF
TRBV6-2/TRBV6-3,.,TRBJ1-1,.,TGTGCCAGCAGTTTTTACGGCACTGAAGCTTTCTTT,CASSFYGTEAFF
TRBV2,TRBD2,TRBJ2-1,.,TGTGCCAGCAGGGGGACTAGCGCTTACAATGAGCAGTTCTTC,CASRGTSAYNEQFF
TRBV7-9,TRBD1,TRBJ2-7,many,TGTGCCAGCAGCCGGGACAGGGTGGGGGAGCAGTACTTC,CASSRDRVGEQYF
TRBV18,.,TRBJ1-2,.,TGTGCCAGCTCATCACAATCCTCAGGGGATGGCTACACCTTC,CASSSQSSGDGYTF
TRBV5-4,.,TRBJ2-2,.,TGTGCCAGCAGCGCCACTAGGGGGAGTGTCGACGGGGAGCTGTTTTTT,CASSATRGSVDGELFF
TRBV6-2/TRBV6-3,TRBD1,TRBJ2-5,few,TGTGCCAGCAGTTATCGACAGGGCCGGGAGACCCAGTACTTC,CASSYRQGRETQYF
TRBV21-1,.,TRBJ1-3,once,TGTGCCAGCAGCAAAGTAAGGTACAGGGTCCCCTCTGGAAACACCATATATTTT,CASSKVRYRVPSGNTIYF
TRBV11-1,.,TRBJ1-5,once,TGTGCCAGCAGCAGGGAGATGGGGCAGCCCCAGCATTTT,CASSREMGQPQHF
TRBV5-1,TRBD1,TRBJ2-3,.,TGCGCCAGCAGCTTGGGGCGACAGGGGGCACGGGATACGCAGTATTTT,CASSLGRQGARDTQYF
TRBV7-2,TRBD2,TRBJ2-5,.,TGTGCCAGCAGCTTATCTGGGACTAGCGGTCAAGAGACCCAGTACTTC,CASSLSGTSGQETQYF
TRBV11-3,.,TRBJ1-6,.,TGTGCCAGCGCTTTGACAGTTAATTCACCCCTCCACTTT,CASALTVNSPLHF
TRBV7-9,.,TRBJ2-6,.,TGTGCCAGCAGCTACGCAGGGAGGGGGGCCAACGTCCTGACTTTC,CASSYAGRGANVLTF
TRBV5-4,.,TRBJ2-3,.,TGTGCCAGCAGCTTGGGGCTAGCTAACCCGAATACGCAGTATTTT,CASSLGLANPNTQYF
TRBV6-5,.,TRBJ2-5,.,TGTGCCAGCAGTTTGACACACGCACAAGAGACCCAGTACTTC,CASSLTHAQETQYF
TRBV28,.,TRBJ1-1,.,TGTGCCAGCAGTTTATTACCTACCCTGAACACTGAAGCTTTCTTT,CASSLLPTLNTEAFF
TRBV7-2,.,TRBJ1-5,.,TGTGCCAGCAGCCTGAGCGTCTCCCGGGACTTTTCAGAGCCCCAGCATTTT,CASSLSVSRDFSEPQHF
TRBV28,TRBD2,TRBJ2-2,.,TGTGCCAGCGAAAAGCGGGAGGGGCTATGGGGCGGGGAGCTGTTTTTT,CASEKREGLWGGELFF
TRBV2,TRBD2,TRBJ2-2,.,TGTGCCAGCAGTGTCGGGGGGTCGGACACCGGGGAGCTGTTTTTT,CASSVGGSDTGELFF
TRBV3-1/TRBV3-2,TRBD2,TRBJ2-7,once,TGTGCCAGCAGCCTAGGGACTAGCGGGAGGTACGAGCAGTACTTC,CASSLGTSGRYEQYF
TRBV7-9,.,TRBJ2-7,.,TGTGCCAGCAGCTTAGACAGCTCGAAGCAGTACTTC,CASSLDSSKQYF
TRBV6-1,.,TRBJ2-3,.,TGTGCCAGCAGTGAAAGAGAGTTCACAGATACGCAGTATTTT,CASSEREFTDTQYF
TRBV28,.,TRBJ1-1,.,TGTGCCAGCAGTTTATTAGGAGTGGGAGCTTTCTTT,CASSLLGVGAFF
TRBV3-1/TRBV3-2,TRBD1,TRBJ1-1,.,TGTGCCAGCAGCCAGACCACAGGGGCGGCGAACACTGAAGCTTTCTTT,CASSQTTGAANTEAFF
TRBV15,.,TRBJ1-2,.,TGTGCCACCAGCTCGTCGACAGGTCGTAACTATGGCTACACCTTC,CATSSSTGRNYGYTF
TRBV7-2,.,TRBJ1-1,.,TGTGCCAGCAGCTTCAATACATTGGGGGGTCGGGATGAAGCTTTCTTT,CASSFNTLGGRDEAFF
TRBV5-6,TRBD1,TRBJ1-6,once,TGTGCCAGCAGCTTGGGACAGGGGACACCCCTCCACTTT,CASSLGQGTPLHF
TRBV4-3,TRBD2,TRBJ2-3,.,TGCGCCAGCAGCCAAGCGACCCGGACTAGCGGGAGTGAGGATACGCAGTATTTT,CASSQATRTSGSEDTQYF
TRBV6-6,TRBD2,TRBJ2-4,.,TGTGCCAGCAGTAGTAACGGGAGATCGGGGGGGGACATTCAGTACTTC,CASSSNGRSGGDIQYF
TRBV7-6,TRBD1,TRBJ1-2,.,TGTGCCAGCAGCTCCCCAGGGGGCTACGGTGGCTACACCTTC,CASSSPGGYGGYTF
TRBV13,.,TRBJ1-1,.,TGTGCCAGCAGCCCCCCTAGGGGGAGGGAGACTGAAGCTTTCTTT,CASSPPRGRETEAFF
TRBV9,.,TRBJ2-2,.,TGTGCCAGCAGCACATCTAACCGTCCCGGGACCGGGGAGCTGTTTTTT,CASSTSNRPGTGELFF
TRBV19,.,TRBJ1-1,.,TGTGCCAGTAGGCCTAGACCGGGACAACCGAACACTGAAGCTTTCTTT,CASRPRPGQPNTEAFF
TRBV7-3,TRBD2,TRBJ2-3,.,TGTGCCAGCAGCTTACTAGCGGGAGTTGTAGATACGCAGTATTTT,CASSLLAGVVDTQYF
TRBV11-2,.,TRBJ2-5,.,TGTGCCAGCAGCTTAGAAATCACTAGACAAGAGACCCAGTACTTC,CASSLEITRQETQYF